This TCR beta chain was identified in a study of cytomegalovirus exposure and HLA in healthy donors. The donors were in the roughly 120-subject validation cohort; that cohort was separate from the roughly 700-subject first cohort. Only in-frame clones appear in the TCRdb table, and some are missing; sequencing was by immunoSEQ multiplex PCR. The data show 150,000 to 200,000 clones, with 85% seen just once and more than 15% held by the top ten. V dropped 1 base and J dropped 2; count of bases not matched to a gene: 8. The CDR3 has 15 amino acids. Per the germline V gene, CDR1 is GTSNPN and CDR2 is SVGIG (reference sequence).

This sequence was found in a man younger than 35 in good health and CMV-seropositive. Source material: PBMCs. The V and J genes are TRBV30 and TRBJ2-7; TRBD1 agrees at 7 bases. The DNA for the CDR3 is TGTGCCTGGAGTGCATGGACAGGTCTAACCTACGAGCAGTACTTC. It specifies CAWSAWTGLTYEQYF.